The next 2 T cell receptor beta chains were all read from a single sample in a study of T-cell reconstitution after alpha-beta-depleted transplantation in children. Preparation of the TCRbeta library used unique molecular identifiers. TCRdb reanalysed the PCR reads using MiXCR and keeps one entry per CDR3 protein. The repertoire holds just under 350,000 distinct CDR3 sequences, around 15% seen once, with roughly two fifths in the top ten. The material sequenced was PBMCs, mostly from graft donor cells, taken 360 days after TCRalphabeta/CD19-depleted stem cell transplant. The origin of the receptors is a male patient between 2 and 10 years old who had a stem cell transplant for acute lymphoblastic leukemia, so the T cells may come from the graft donor.

This clonotype has more than one count but fewer than ten. J is TRBJ1-6 and V is TRBV4-2, with a possible D match to TRBD1 (5 bases). The V end was cut by 7 bases, the J end by 14 bases, with 15 bases between. The CDR3 consists of 12 residues. Germline-derived CDR1 and CDR2 are LGHNA and YNFKEQ. This CDR3 is CASMGPEGALHF. In nucleotides, the CDR3 is TGTGCCAGCATGGGACCTGAAGGCGCCCTCCACTTT.

In its sample, this clonotype was seen many times. The chain is built from TRBV20-1 and TRBJ2-5; 12 bases are a match to TRBD2. The trim removed 6 bases at V and 0 bases at J, leaving 5 bases unmatched. In germline, CDR1 is DFQATT, CDR2 SNEGSKA (reference sequence). This CDR3 region has 15 residues. The CDR3 region has the DNA TGCAGTGCCCGTCGACTAGCGGGAGACCAAGAGACCCAGTACTTC. Protein product: CSARRLAGDQETQYF.